One and the same sample provided the 4 T cell receptor beta chains below, sequenced in a study of breast tumors, draining lymph nodes, adjacent tissues. Each CDR3 protein gets one entry after TCRdb re-called the multiplex PCR reads with MiXCR. The table lists roughly 19,000 distinct CDR3 sequences, around 50% of them singletons, with less than 9% in the top ten. Material: breast tumor tissue. The receptor set was obtained from a female donor with breast cancer. Some clones in this sample may be carry-over from other donors' samples.

To note about this clonotype: This clone may be a read error of a much larger clone one base away. This rearrangement joins TRBV9 to TRBJ2-7; the D gene is possibly TRBD2 (6 bases). CDR3 size: 14 residues. CDR1 and CDR2 from the germline V gene are SGDLS and YYNGEE. This CDR3 reads CASSLTDYCYEQSF. The CDR3 nucleotides are TGTGCCAGCAGCCTGACGGACTACTGCTACGAGCAGTCCTTC.

Judged by abundance, this clonotype is medium-sized. V usage is TRBV29-1 and J usage is TRBJ1-3; D unresolved. With 7 bases removed from V and 1 base from J, the gap between germline ends came to 5 bases. This CDR3 contains 11 residues. Germline V CDR1 and CDR2: SQVTM, ANQGSEA. The DNA for the CDR3 is TGCAGCGCCCTTTCTGGAAACACCATATATTTT. This translates into CSALSGNTIYF.

This clonotype was seen many times. The chain joins TRBV6-2 or TRBV6-3 to TRBJ2-7, with D uncertain. In germline, CDR1 is MNHEY, CDR2 SVGEGT. V gave up 1 base and J gave up 0 bases, with 10 bases separating them. The CDR3 runs 15 residues. The CDR3 here is CASSYFLESSYEQYF. CDR3 nucleotide sequence: TGTGCCAGCAGTTACTTTTTAGAGAGCTCCTACGAGCAGTACTTC.

V gene TRBV11-3 combines with J gene TRBJ2-7; 10 nucleotides match TRBD1. There are 15 residues in the CDR3. Germline V gene sequence: CDR1 SGHNT, CDR2 YENEEA. After removal of 6 bases from V and 4 bases from J, the junction contained 9 bases not matched to a gene. The CDR3 loop reads CASRPPGQGKYEQYF. The DNA for the CDR3 is TGTGCCAGCAGACCCCCGGGACAGGGGAAATACGAGCAGTACTTC. Supplemented by reference TRBV11-3 and TRBJ2-7, the full variable domain reads EAGVVQSPRYKIIEKKQPVAFWCNPISGHNTLYWYLQNLGQGPELLIRYENEEAVDDSQLPKDRFSAERLKGVDSTLKIQPAELGDSAVYLCASRPPGQGKYEQYFGPGTRLTVT.